This passage covers 25 T cell receptor beta chains from one sample sequenced in a study of control samples from healthy donors and cancer patients. The table came from immunoSEQ multiplex PCR; TCRdb's copy has only in-frame clones and leaves some out. This table holds some 160,000 clones, roughly nine tenths found once. Sequenced input: blood. The receptor source for this set is a man aged 25 to 45 in good health.

This chain joins TRBV3-1 (or the pseudogene TRBV3-2) and TRBJ1-6; 7 bases fit TRBD1. The trim removed 6 bases at V and 9 bases at J, leaving 8 bases unmatched. CDR1 and CDR2 from the germline V gene are LGHDT and YNNKEL (reference sequence). The CDR3 has 14 residues. CDR3: CASRATGWGSPLHF. CDR3 bases: TGTGCCAGCAGAGCGACAGGGTGGGGTTCACCCCTCCACTTT.

J is TRBJ1-6 and V is TRBV30, with D possibly TRBD1 on 5 matching bases. The CDR3 is made up of 15 amino acids. The germline V gene encodes CDR1 GTSNPN and CDR2 SVGIG (reference sequence). V was trimmed by 5 bases and J by 7 bases, leaving 18 bases between them. CDR3 loop: CAWATLRGANSPLHF. The CDR3 region has the DNA TGTGCCTGGGCGACCTTAAGGGGTGCCAATTCACCCCTCCACTTT.

The chain recombines TRBV7-6 with TRBJ2-2; D is unclear. This CDR3 has 16 amino acids. V was cut by 5 bases and J by 2 bases, with 15 bases left in between. CDR1 is SGHVS and CDR2 is FNYEAQ in the germline V gene. This CDR3 is CASSPLGVSNTGELFF. Here the CDR3 DNA reads TGTGCCAGCAGCCCCCTTGGAGTCTCCAACACCGGGGAGCTGTTTTTT. The variable domain in full, completed from reference TRBV7-6 and TRBJ2-2, reads GAGVSQSPRYKVTKRGQDVALRCDPISGHVSLYWYRQALGQGPEFLTYFNYEAQQDKSGLPNDRFSAERPEGSISTLTIQRTEQRDSAMYRCASSPLGVSNTGELFFGEGSRLTVL.

This clone showed up just once. The V gene is TRBV4-1, the J gene TRBJ2-1; D is undetermined. The V gene lost 4 bases and the J gene lost 4 bases, with 11 bases spanning the gap. CDR3 length: 14 residues. Germline V CDR1 and CDR2: MGHRA, YSYEKL. This CDR3 is CASSPPGVYNEQFF. The CDR3 nucleotides are TGCGCCAGCAGCCCACCTGGGGTTTACAATGAGCAGTTCTTC.

The chain recombines TRBV2 with TRBJ1-4; the D gene is possibly TRBD1 (6 bases). Germline V gives CDR1 SNHLY, CDR2 FYNNEI. Trimming removed 7 bases at V and 0 bases at J, with 9 bases between. The CDR3 spans 14 residues. The CDR3 region is CASIRQATNEKLFF. CDR3 coding DNA: TGTGCCAGCATTAGACAGGCAACTAATGAAAAACTGTTTTTT.

V gene TRBV4-2 combines with J gene TRBJ2-2; 7 bases map to TRBD1. This CDR3 is built from 15 residues. J was trimmed by 3 bases and V by 1 base; bases with no gene match: 2. CDR1 LGHNA and CDR2 YNFKEQ come from the germline V gene. DNA of the CDR3: TGTGCCAGCAGCCAAGGGGACAGCGACACCGGGGAGCTGTTTTTT. Amino acids: CASSQGDSDTGELFF.

This sequence joins TRBV4-3 and TRBJ2-3; D possibly uses TRBD1 or TRBD2 (6 bases each). Trimming shortened V by 3 bases and J by 6 bases, and 19 bases separated the two germline ends. The CDR3 has 16 residues. Germline-derived CDR1 and CDR2 are LGHNA and YSLEER. CDR3 nucleotides: TGCGCCAGCAGCCATGGGGTAGGGGGGCGCTCCGATACGCAGTATTTT. Amino acids: CASSHGVGGRSDTQYF.

The chain recombines TRBV7-2 with TRBJ1-5, with 9 bases identical to TRBD1. Trimming removed 6 bases from V and 4 bases from J; junction bases left unmatched: 7. Germline CDR1 is SGHTA and CDR2 is FQGNSA. The CDR3 length is 15 residues. Here the CDR3 reads CASSRAGQGNQPQHF. The CDR3 region has the DNA TGTGCCAGCAGTAGGGCGGGACAGGGAAATCAGCCCCAGCATTTT.

This chain links TRBV15 with TRBJ2-3, with a tentative D call TRBD1 (6 bases). V gave up 1 base and J gave up 1 base, with 9 bases separating them. The germline CDR1 and CDR2 sequences are LNHNV and YYDKDF (reference sequence). This CDR3 spans 15 amino acids. CDR3 sequence (DNA): TGTGCCACCAGCAGAGGGGACACCGGCACAGATACGCAGTATTTT. This gives the protein CATSRGDTGTDTQYF.

In regard to this clone: Other DNA sequences in the sample encode the same CDR3. J is TRBJ2-3 and V is TRBV7-9, with no clear D. CDR3 length: 12 amino acids. From germline, CDR1 is SEHNR and CDR2 FQNEAQ (reference sequence). Trimming pared 4 bases from V and 2 bases from J, leaving 4 bases between. The DNA for the CDR3 is TGTGCCAGCAGCTCACTCACAGATACGCAGTATTTT. It codes for CASSSLTDTQYF.

This chain links TRBV4-2 with TRBJ1-4; a weak D match, TRBD1 (6 bases). Germline V gene data show CDR1 as LGHNA and CDR2 as YNFKEQ. Trimming left V 0 bases short and J 5 bases short, with 16 bases between. The CDR3 runs 17 residues. The CDR3 loop is CASSQEWAGEGNEKLFF. The CDR3 bases are TGTGCCAGCAGCCAAGAGTGGGCAGGGGAGGGAAATGAAAAACTGTTTTTT.

This rearrangement joins TRBV30 to TRBJ2-5; 7 bases map to TRBD2. This CDR3 is 15 amino acids long. Germline V gene sequence: CDR1 GTSNPN, CDR2 SVGIG (reference sequence). After removal of 1 base from V and 5 bases from J, the junction contained 10 bases not matched to a gene. In DNA, the CDR3 is TGTGCCTGGAGTGCAAAGGCGGGAGTGGGGGAGACCCAGTACTTC. It yields the protein CAWSAKAGVGETQYF. Drawing the rest from reference TRBV30 and TRBJ2-5, the complete variable domain is SQTIHQWPATLVQPVGSPLSLECTVEGTSNPNLYWYRQAAGRGLQLLFYSVGIGQISSEVPQNLSASRPQDRQFILSSKKLLLSDSGFYLCAWSAKAGVGETQYFGPGTRLLVL.

The chain links TRBV19 to TRBJ2-7; maybe TRBD2 (6 bases). Germline V CDR1 and CDR2: LNHDA, SQIVND (reference sequence). Trimming took 3 bases from V and 6 from J, leaving 12 bases between them. The CDR3 runs 13 residues. The CDR3 reads CASSMSGRSEQYF. The CDR3 DNA is TGTGCCAGTAGTATGTCAGGGAGGTCCGAGCAGTACTTC.

CDR3 sequence reads: CASTATRGFVVEKLFF. Written as DNA, the CDR3 is TGTGCCAGTACCGCAACCAGGGGGTTCGTGGTTGAAAAACTGTTTTTT. This chain uses TRBV19 with TRBJ1-4, with TRBD1 identical over 7 bases. In germline, CDR1 is LNHDA, CDR2 SQIVND (reference sequence). V shed 7 bases and J 7 bases; nucleotides not matched to a gene: 15. The CDR3 is 16 residues long.

This clone has just a few counts. The gene calls are TRBV10-3 and TRBJ2-7; a weak D match, TRBD1 (5 bases). The germline CDR1 and CDR2 sequences are ENHRY and SYGVKD. V lost 3 bases and J lost 7, with 16 bases in between. The CDR3 consists of 14 residues. This CDR3 is CAISDQGGRGEQYF. The CDR3, as DNA: TGTGCCATCAGTGATCAGGGTGGCCGTGGAGAGCAGTACTTC.

The chain has TRBV5-8 and TRBJ2-7; D remains unclear. Trimming took off 2 bases at V and 2 bases at J, with 8 bases between the two ends. CDR1 and CDR2 (germline): SGHTS, YDEGEE. The CDR3 has 13 amino acids. CDR3 protein: CASSLSSAYEQYF. CDR3 nucleotide sequence: TGTGCCAGCAGCTTAAGCAGTGCCTACGAGCAGTACTTC.

This clone was observed a single time. The chain joins TRBV12-3 or TRBV12-4 to TRBJ2-7, with TRBD2 matching 14 bases. This CDR3 is 13 amino acids long. V lost 11 bases to trimming and J lost 5 bases; unmatched junction nucleotides: 5. The CDR3 region is CAGGGLAGDEQYF. In DNA, the CDR3 is TGTGCCGGAGGGGGACTAGCGGGAGACGAGCAGTACTTC.

This chain links TRBV11-2 with TRBJ2-6; 7 bases agree with TRBD1. CDR3 length: 17 amino acids. J was trimmed by 0 bases and V by 5 bases; bases with no gene match: 7. The germline gives CDR1 SGHAT, CDR2 FQNNGV. The CDR3 nucleotides are TGTGCCAGCAGCCCTCCGACAGGGAGCTCTGGGGCCAACGTCCTGACTTTC. Translated, it gives CASSPPTGSSGANVLTF.

V gene TRBV4-1 combines with J gene TRBJ2-5; 7 bases fit TRBD2. CDR3 length: 15 amino acids. Looked up from germline, CDR1 is MGHRA and CDR2 is YSYEKL. Trimming at V came to 5 bases and at J to 0 bases, leaving 6 bases not matched to a gene. In DNA, the CDR3 is TGCGCCAGCAGCTATAGACTAGCCGACCAAGAGACCCAGTACTTC. This translates into CASSYRLADQETQYF.

J is TRBJ1-4 and V is TRBV19; a weak D match, TRBD1 (5 bases). The CDR3 consists of 14 residues. Trimming removed 5 bases at V and 8 bases at J, with 15 bases between. Germline V CDR1 and CDR2: LNHDA, SQIVND (reference sequence). As DNA, the CDR3 is TGTGCCAGTAGTTGGGGGTTGAATTCCGAAAAACTGTTTTTT. Translated, it gives CASSWGLNSEKLFF.

The chain links TRBV6-5 to TRBJ1-2; tentatively, D is TRBD1 (6 bases). This CDR3 contains 13 residues. V lost 6 bases and J 8 bases, leaving 16 bases between the germline ends. CDR1 is MNHEY and CDR2 is SVGAGI in the germline V gene. The CDR3 coding sequence is TGTGCCAGCAGGGGTTCCCGGGACACCGGCTACACCTTC. It codes for CASRGSRDTGYTF.

The rearrangement links TRBV2 to TRBJ1-1, with TRBD1 as a possible D gene (6 bases). Trimming removed 11 bases from V and 1 base from J, with 14 bases in between. Germline V gives CDR1 SNHLY, CDR2 FYNNEI. CDR3 size: 13 residues. The CDR3 DNA reads TGTGCCGGGCACAGGGAAAAGAACACTGAAGCTTTCTTT. This translates into CAGHREKNTEAFF.

The chain combines TRBV4-2 with TRBJ2-3, with D perhaps matching TRBD2 (5 bases). Trimming took 0 bases from V and 9 from J, leaving 16 bases between them. The CDR3 runs 15 residues. Germline V lookup: CDR1 LGHNA, CDR2 YNFKEQ. This chain's CDR3 is CASSQELLRAATQYF. In DNA, the CDR3 is TGTGCCAGCAGCCAAGAGCTTCTACGAGCGGCAACGCAGTATTTT.

The rearrangement uses TRBV5-1 and TRBJ2-7; 11 bases map to TRBD2. The CDR3 runs to 14 residues. Germline V lookup: CDR1 SGHRS, CDR2 YFSETQ. V dropped 5 bases and J dropped 5; count of bases not matched to a gene: 6. CDR3 residues: CASSVGLAEDEQYF. The CDR3 DNA follows: TGCGCCAGCAGTGTGGGACTAGCGGAGGACGAGCAGTACTTC.

The CDR3 coding sequence is TGTGCCAGCAGTCTGGGGGGGAACTCCTACGAGCAGTACTTC. It is translated as CASSLGGNSYEQYF. This rearrangement joins TRBV6-5 to TRBJ2-7, with TRBD2 matching 7 bases. After removal of 5 bases from V and 0 bases from J, the junction contained 4 bases not matched to a gene. CDR1 is MNHEY, CDR2 SVGAGI, per germline. This CDR3 spans 14 amino acids.